This T cell receptor (beta chain) stems from a study of CD8+CD57+ T cells in acquired aplastic anemia. Overall study findings and caveats: Comparison of patients with controls identified approximately 28 shared CD8+ CDR3 sequences.

Concerning this clonotype: Its specificity is unknown.

Deletions cut 1 base from V and 7 bases from J, with 10 bases between. The CDR3 sequence is 14 residues long. The germline V gene has CDR1 SGHDN and CDR2 FVKESK. The study profiled TCR beta VDJ and CDR3 using genomic DNA as template. Using its own MiXCR run on the reads, TCRdb lists one record per CDR3 protein. The sample has 130,000 or so distinct CDR3 sequences; 50% to 60% are singletons. Previously, flow cytometry had revealed CD8+CD57+ cell expansion in the patients chosen for sequencing. This chain links TRBV14 with TRBJ2-2; D remains ambiguous. The material sequenced was sorted CD4+, CD8+, or CD8+CD57+ T cells (not recorded which) from PBMCs. This receptor was identified in a human donor with aplastic anemia. Here the CDR3 reads CASSQASLLGELFF. The CDR3 bases are TGTGCCAGCAGCCAAGCCTCACTTCTCGGGGAGCTGTTTTTT.